These 15 T cell receptor beta chains came from one sample sequenced in a study of memory CD4+ T cells and cytomegalovirus serostatus. The sort gate was single viable CD3+CD4+CD8-CD45RO+ cells for memory CD4+ T cells. Clones were read by immunoSEQ multiplex PCR, and TCRdb kept only the in-frame ones, dropping some. The table records 25,000 to 30,000 clones, around three quarters of them present only once. The sample was memory CD4+ T cells from blood. These receptors came from an adult in good health and CMV-seronegative.

The chain recombines TRBV15 with TRBJ2-5; D may be TRBD1 or TRBD2 (6 bases each). The length of the CDR3 is 14 residues. V was pared by 3 bases and J by 2 bases, with 10 bases between. Germline V gene data show CDR1 as LNHNV and CDR2 as YYDKDF (reference sequence). CDR3: CATSRGGSQETQYF. The CDR3 DNA reads TGTGCCACCAGCAGGGGGGGCAGTCAAGAGACCCAGTACTTC.

This clone appeared a few times. The chain is built from TRBV6-5 and TRBJ1-1; D ambiguous. Trimming removed 8 bases from V and 1 base from J, with 8 bases in between. From germline, CDR1 is MNHEY and CDR2 SVGAGI. There are 12 residues in the CDR3. This chain's CDR3 is CASRGQNTEAFF. The CDR3 DNA is TGTGCCAGCCGTGGTCAGAACACTGAAGCTTTCTTT.

The rearrangement uses TRBV7-2 and TRBJ1-4; D remains unclear. Germline CDR1 SGHTA, CDR2 FQGNSA. V was pared by 7 bases and J by 5 bases, with 5 bases between. The CDR3 sequence is 11 residues long. CDR3 in DNA: TGTGCCAGCATGGAGAATGAAAAACTGTTTTTT. Protein: CASMENEKLFF. Looking up the rest from reference TRBV7-2 and TRBJ1-4 gives the full variable domain: GAGVSQSPSNKVTEKGKDVELRCDPISGHTALYWYRQSLGQGLEFLIYFQGNSAPDKSGLPSDRFSAERTGGSVSTLTIQRTQQEDSAVYLCASMENEKLFFGSGTQLSVL.

The chain has TRBV9 and TRBJ2-3, with D possibly TRBD2 on 5 matching bases. V was trimmed by 4 bases and J by 7 bases, leaving 13 bases between them. Germline-derived CDR1 and CDR2 are SGDLS and YYNGEE. This CDR3 has 13 amino acids. CDR3 loop: CASSPDGVYTQYF. The CDR3, as DNA: TGTGCCAGCAGCCCCGACGGGGTTTATACGCAGTATTTT.

The chain links TRBV27 to TRBJ1-6; no definite D call. The CDR3 has 14 residues. Trimming removed 5 bases at V and 3 bases at J, with 8 bases between. CDR1 is MNHEY and CDR2 is SMNVEV in the germline V gene (reference sequence). CDR3 amino acids: CASSEGFYNSPLHF. The CDR3 bases are TGTGCCAGCAGTGAAGGGTTCTATAATTCACCCCTCCACTTT.

The V and J genes are TRBV11-3 and TRBJ2-2; possibly TRBD1 for D (6 bases). The CDR3 length is 16 residues. The germline CDR1 and CDR2 sequences are SGHNT and YENEEA. Trimming left V 2 bases short and J 0 bases short, with 10 bases between. In DNA form, the CDR3 reads TGTGCCAGCAGCTTACTGGGGGCCCCGAACACCGGGGAGCTGTTTTTT. Protein: CASSLLGAPNTGELFF.

This clone was detected only once. The rearrangement joins TRBV28 to TRBJ1-1; D remains unclear. Germline-derived CDR1 and CDR2 are MDHEN and SYDVKM. The CDR3 consists of 11 residues. V lost 5 bases and J lost 8, with 9 bases in between. The CDR3 loop is CASSLGIEAFF. Written as DNA, the CDR3 is TGTGCCAGCAGTCTGGGGATAGAAGCTTTCTTT.

The genes are TRBV5-6 and TRBJ2-7; no firm D call. From germline, CDR1 is SGHDT and CDR2 YYEEEE. V was cut by 2 bases and J by 0 bases, with 9 bases left in between. The CDR3 spans 14 residues. The CDR3 DNA sequence: TGTGCCAGCAGCTTTTTTGTGAGCTCCTACGAGCAGTACTTC. Translation: CASSFFVSSYEQYF.

About this clone: The same CDR3 arises from other DNA sequences in this sample as well. This sequence joins TRBV18 and TRBJ1-1; D is possibly TRBD1 (5 bases). Trimming pared 3 bases from V and 1 base from J, leaving 9 bases between. Germline V gene lookup returns CDR1 KGHSH and CDR2 LQKENI. This CDR3 has 14 amino acids. CDR3 in DNA: TGTGCCAGCTCACCGAGGAGGGGGAACACTGAAGCTTTCTTT. Translating gives CASSPRRGNTEAFF.

In nucleotides, the CDR3 is TGTGCCAGCAGTTATTACCTTGATCAGCCCCAGCATTTT. Amino acids: CASSYYLDQPQHF. The rearrangement links TRBV28 to TRBJ1-5; D gene uncertain. CDR1 MDHEN and CDR2 SYDVKM come from the germline V gene. Trimming shortened V by 4 bases and J by 5 bases, and 9 bases separated the two germline ends. The CDR3 has 13 residues.

The chain combines TRBV29-1 with TRBJ1-2; 8 bases agree with TRBD1. The CDR3 is 15 residues long. With V trimmed by 4 bases and J by 0 bases, 7 bases remained unmatched. Germline V gene data show CDR1 as SQVTM and CDR2 as ANQGSEA. The CDR3 nucleotides are TGCAGCGTTGCTCCAGGGGGCCGAGCTAACTATGGCTACACCTTC. The encoded protein is CSVAPGGRANYGYTF.

The chain joins TRBV29-1 to TRBJ2-1, with 9 bases aligning to TRBD2. The CDR3 has 14 residues. Germline V gene sequence: CDR1 SQVTM, CDR2 ANQGSEA. With V trimmed by 4 bases and J by 7 bases, 8 bases remained unmatched. The CDR3 DNA reads as TGCAGCGTTGGACCCGGGCTAGCGGGGAATGAGCAGTTCTTC. The encoded protein is CSVGPGLAGNEQFF.

The chain's CDR3 is CASSIERTSGRAKNEQFF. The CDR3 DNA reads as TGTGCCAGTAGTATAGAGAGGACTAGCGGGAGGGCCAAGAATGAGCAGTTCTTC. The rearrangement joins TRBV19 to TRBJ2-1, with 15 bases matching TRBD2. CDR3 size: 18 residues. Germline V gene data show CDR1 as LNHDA and CDR2 as SQIVND (reference sequence). Germline trimming cut 0 bases from V and 7 bases from J; bases unmatched to any gene: 7.

This clone turned up a few times. The rearrangement links TRBV5-1 to TRBJ1-2; D is ambiguous. Trimming removed 0 bases at V and 5 bases at J, with 11 bases between. The CDR3 has 14 amino acids. Germline lookup yields CDR1 SGHRS and CDR2 YFSETQ. This CDR3 is CASSLDSSGYGYTF. The CDR3 nucleotides read TGCGCCAGCAGCTTGGACAGTTCTGGGTATGGCTACACCTTC. Complete variable domain (other parts from reference TRBV5-1 and TRBJ1-2): KAGVTQTPRYLIKTRGQQVTLSCSPISGHRSVSWYQQTPGQGLQFLFEYFSETQRNKGNFPGRFSGRQFSNSRSEMNVSTLELGDSALYLCASSLDSSGYGYTFGSGTRLTVV.

The chain carries TRBV6-1 and TRBJ2-1, with D possibly matching TRBD2 (5 bases). CDR3 length equals 14 residues. V gave up 7 bases and J gave up 1 base, with 11 bases separating them. CDR1 is MNHNS and CDR2 is SASEGT in the germline V gene. CDR3 coding DNA: TGTGCCAGCACCGGGGTTAATTCCTACAATGAGCAGTTCTTC. Translating gives CASTGVNSYNEQFF.